This TCR beta chain was retrieved from a study of tumor-infiltrating lymphocytes in primary liver carcinoma (dated by TCRdb to the late 2010s). Regarding the complete study: About five patients with histopathologically diagnosed primary liver carcinoma underwent surgical resection in China between late 2015 and March 2016. Of the five patients, three men and two women aged 30 to 69 years, four had hepatocellular carcinoma and one had combined HCC and intrahepatic cholangiocarcinoma. The tumors of the five patients were staged as T1-T3 N0M0, with maximum diameters ranging from 4.2 to 10 cm. Each sample produced roughly 3.65 to 7.5 million productive TCRbeta reads, and read depth showed no significant difference between tissue types. For each liver tumor, the study sampled five regions along with adjacent normal tissue and blood, and applied TCRbeta repertoire sequencing, expression microarrays and whole-exome sequencing. A total of 35 or so specimens from 5 patients went through TCRbeta repertoire sequencing, namely 25 tumor regions, 5 adjacent noncancerous liver tissues and 5 peripheral blood samples. High reproducibility was observed for the technical replicate repertoires, with mean shared-clone rates approximately 0.9 and correlation coefficients above 0.98. The paper's findings and limits, for the study overall: Comparison of CD4+ and CD8+ T cell repertoires was precluded by the use of bulk unsorted samples. Compared with blood, tumors had a significantly larger share of the repertoire taken up by the top 250 clones (p = 0.039). Because sequencing covered only the TCR beta chain and unpaired alpha chains were not captured, true repertoire diversity is likely underestimated. Repertoire overlap was found to be higher between tumor regions (mean approximately 35%) than between tumor-adjacent (roughly 17%) or tumor-blood (around 15%) pairs, consistent with antigen-driven expansion. The study included only four to six patients, and the authors note findings should be validated in a larger study.

A word on this clonotype: No cognate antigen has been identified for it. A much larger clone differs by one base, so this may be a read error.

A constant-region primer and ProtoScript II reverse transcriptase were used to reverse-transcribe TCRbeta-specific cDNA from 500 ng total RNA. Construction of the TCRbeta libraries relied on three nested rounds of multiplex PCR, following a slightly modified ARM-PCR procedure. A final 25-cycle PCR with Deep VentR polymerase added sample barcodes and Illumina adapters. Amplicons of 200-500 bp were gel-purified with a QIAquick gel extraction kit before sequencing. The TCRbeta amplicons were sequenced with 250-bp paired-end reads on an Illumina HiSeq 2500. Regarding the original processing steps: To recover full CDR3 sequences, reads were quality-trimmed using Trimmomatic v0.33 and paired reads were then merged using FLASH v1.2.11. V, D and J germline segments were assigned to the rearranged TCRbeta sequences using MiGEC v1.2.1b. Clonotype statistics and Shannon-Wiener diversity indices were calculated with VDJtools v1.0.0. To reduce sampling bias, subsequent analyses other than the diversity analysis used only the 250 most abundant clonotypes in each sample. Through fastp at Q25 and MiXCR, TCRdb rebuilt clones from the public reads, retaining in-frame beta chains. Entries are consolidated by CDR3 protein sequence, retaining the most common genes and DNA. The V and J calls come from TCRdb's annotation, not from the publication. This sample is represented by 180,000 or so distinct CDR3 sequences; 50% to 75% of them were singletons. Around 68% of the sample goes to the ten largest clones.

TRIzol reagent was used to extract blood RNA from unsorted whole blood, while the DNeasy Blood & Tissue kit provided the germline DNA. At the time of sampling, the patients were treatment-naive and had chronic HBV infection. Before surgery, roughly 4 milliliters of peripheral blood were drawn into K2EDTA tubes. The sample consisted of peripheral blood. The TCR comes from a man aged 40-49 years with primary liver carcinoma and hepatitis B virus infection.

The DNA sequence follows: TGTGCCAGCAGCCCGGACGGGAACATTGAAGCTTTCTTT. This is translated as CASSPDGNIEAFF. Recombination linked TRBV12-3 or TRBV12-4 to TRBJ1-1; confidence is insufficient to name the D gene. Measured from the cysteine to the phenylalanine, the CDR3 is 13 residues long. Just the 39-base CDR3 DNA is kept, in frame starting at base 1.